This T cell receptor beta chain was recovered during a study of blood T cell repertoires in COVID-19. Overall study context: From T cells, B-cell-depleted T cells, or PBMCs came the material, which was cDNA or gDNA.

This clone has more than one count but fewer than ten. Profiled with immunoSEQ multiplex PCR; TCRdb holds only in-frame clones, not every one. Altogether approximately 250,000 clones are present, around 88% being singletons, with the ten largest covering approximately 5.5%. Germline V gives CDR1 DFQATT, CDR2 SNEGSKA (reference sequence). The CDR3 sequence is 12 residues long. The germline V and J ends were trimmed by 3 bases and 2 bases, with 7 bases remaining between them. Seattle enrolled patients during active infection and tracked them longitudinally. Sequencing used peripheral blood. The chain uses TRBV20-1 and TRBJ1-2; D unclear. This clonotype originated in a woman of 80 years or more with COVID-19, enrolled during active disease. The CDR3 loop reads CSASPTNYGYTF. As DNA, the CDR3 is TGCAGTGCTAGTCCTACGAACTATGGCTACACCTTC.